This T cell receptor beta chain was observed in a study of OX40 agonist ivuxolimab in advanced cancers. About the research overall: Hepatocellular carcinoma, melanoma, renal cell or head and neck cancer was diagnosed in the dose-escalation patients. Study-level findings and limits: Averaging showed that CD8+ T cells had more expanded clones than CD4+ did.

Notes on this clone: The antigen is undetermined.

Using immunoSEQ multiplex PCR, the repertoire was profiled, and TCRdb retains in-frame clones only, with some absent. Seen here are under 85,000 clones, approximately 86% observed once, and the top ten hold approximately 2%. The J segment lost 7 bases and the V segment lost 5 bases, leaving 6 bases of the junction unmatched. CDR3 length equals 16 residues. CDR1 is SGHVS, CDR2 FQNEAQ, per germline. The material was CD4+ or CD8+ T cells sorted from blood, obtained in a trial of the OX40 agonist ivuxolimab. The origin of this receptor is an adult with an advanced solid tumor such as melanoma, head and neck, liver or kidney cancer. The chain carries TRBV7-8 and TRBJ2-1; TRBD2 agrees at 15 bases. The CDR3 loop reads CASSRTGTSGRNEQFF. The CDR3 region has the DNA TGTGCCAGCAGCCGAACCGGGACTAGCGGGAGGAATGAGCAGTTCTTC.